These 20 T cell receptor beta chains came from one sample sequenced in a study of T cells in Graves' hyperthyroidism and ophthalmopathy. Amplification yielded TCR beta CDR3 regions, with RNA transcripts as the source. HTBI primers were employed in a first-round RT-PCR of the TCR CDR3. TCRdb reanalysed the multiplex PCR reads using MiXCR and keeps one entry per CDR3 protein. The table lists about 480,000 distinct CDR3 sequences, approximately 25% of them singletons. Sample: blood. The receptors come from a young woman with Graves' ophthalmopathy.

This clonotype was seen a few times. The chain uses TRBV28 and TRBJ2-7; weak D call: TRBD1 (6 bases). With 4 bases removed from V and 3 bases from J, the gap between germline ends came to 13 bases. This CDR3 comprises 14 residues. Germline lookup yields CDR1 MDHEN and CDR2 SYDVKM. The CDR3 DNA sequence: TGTGCCAGCAGTTATGGTCAGGGGCACTACGAGCAGTACTTC. Its protein is CASSYGQGHYEQYF.

This clonotype was counted at least ten times. The CDR3: CAWSWDKRTNQPQHF. The CDR3 nucleotides read TGTGCCTGGTCCTGGGATAAAAGAACGAATCAGCCCCAGCATTTT. The V and J genes are TRBV30 and TRBJ1-5; D is undetermined. With 5 bases removed from V and 4 bases from J, the gap between germline ends came to 18 bases. The CDR3 length is 15 residues. CDR1 GTSNPN and CDR2 SVGIG come from the germline V gene (reference sequence). The variable domain in full, completed from reference TRBV30 and TRBJ1-5, reads SQTIHQWPATLVQPVGSPLSLECTVEGTSNPNLYWYRQAAGRGLQLLFYSVGIGQISSEVPQNLSASRPQDRQFILSSKKLLLSDSGFYLCAWSWDKRTNQPQHFGDGTRLSIL.

This clonotype was seen many times. The gene calls are TRBV4-3 and TRBJ1-2; D not resolved. The germline gives CDR1 LGHNA, CDR2 YSLEER. The V gene lost 0 bases and the J gene lost 8 bases, with 16 bases spanning the gap. CDR3 length: 15 amino acids. CDR3 loop: CASSQEVSGSLGYTF. As DNA, the CDR3 is TGCGCCAGCAGCCAAGAGGTATCCGGTTCTCTGGGCTACACCTTC.

This clonotype appeared many times. The V gene is TRBV6-5, the J gene TRBJ1-2; 9 nucleotides line up with TRBD1. This CDR3 has 14 residues. The V gene end was trimmed by 5 bases and the J gene end by 7 bases; junction bases not matched to a gene: 8. CDR1 and CDR2 (germline): MNHEY, SVGAGI. The CDR3 DNA reads as TGTGCCAGCAGTCGCCTGGGACAGGGCGGTGGCTACACCTTC. It specifies CASSRLGQGGGYTF.

The rearrangement joins TRBV20-1 to TRBJ2-5, with D perhaps given as TRBD1 or TRBD2 (5 bases each). From germline, CDR1 is DFQATT and CDR2 SNEGSKA (reference sequence). The V and J ends lost 5 bases and 2 bases respectively, with 15 bases between them. This CDR3 has 14 amino acids. The CDR3 sequence is CSAVDRDHQETQYF. In nucleotides, the CDR3 is TGCAGTGCTGTGGACCGGGACCATCAAGAGACCCAGTACTTC.

This clonotype was seen ten or more times. J is TRBJ2-7 and V is TRBV5-6; D may be TRBD1 or TRBD2 (6 bases each). This CDR3 has 15 amino acids. V was pared by 0 bases and J by 3 bases, with 13 bases between. Per the germline V gene, CDR1 is SGHDT and CDR2 is YYEEEE. The CDR3 spells CASSLVGGGGYEQYF. CDR3 nucleotide sequence: TGTGCCAGCAGCTTGGTAGGAGGGGGAGGCTACGAGCAGTACTTC.

This sequence joins TRBV20-1 and TRBJ1-2; D is uncertain. Germline-derived CDR1 and CDR2 are DFQATT and SNEGSKA (reference sequence). The germline V and J ends were trimmed by 6 bases and 2 bases, with 10 bases remaining between them. The CDR3 contains 12 residues. CDR3: CSAVLGNYGYTF. In DNA, the CDR3 is TGCAGTGCCGTGCTAGGAAACTATGGCTACACCTTC.

This clonotype occurred many times. The V call is TRBV20-1, the J call TRBJ2-5; tentatively, D is TRBD1 or TRBD2 (5 bases each). Between the trimmed V and J ends, which lost 1 base and 3 bases, there was a span of 15 bases. The CDR3 length is 15 residues. The germline V gene has CDR1 DFQATT and CDR2 SNEGSKA (reference sequence). CDR3 DNA: TGCAGTGCTAGAGGGGCAGGGCGAGGGGAAGAGACCCAGTACTTC. Translated: CSARGAGRGEETQYF.

This clonotype appeared many times. The chain links TRBV5-1 to TRBJ1-1, with D perhaps matching TRBD1 (5 bases). Germline V gene sequence: CDR1 SGHRS, CDR2 YFSETQ. This CDR3 has 13 amino acids. Trimming shortened V by 0 bases and J by 2 bases, and 5 bases separated the two germline ends. This CDR3 is CASSLGTNTEAFF. The CDR3 region has the DNA TGCGCCAGCAGCTTGGGGACAAACACTGAAGCTTTCTTT.

This clonotype was recorded many times. The rearrangement joins TRBV2 to TRBJ1-1; 8 bases line up with TRBD1. Germline trimming cut 8 bases from V and 4 bases from J; bases unmatched to any gene: 12. Germline assignment: CDR1 SNHLY and CDR2 FYNNEI. This CDR3 has 15 residues. The CDR3 sequence: CASGDPDRGGTEAFF. The CDR3 DNA follows: TGTGCCAGCGGGGATCCTGACAGGGGCGGCACTGAAGCTTTCTTT. Complete variable domain (other parts from reference TRBV2 and TRBJ1-1): EPEVTQTPSHQVTQMGQEVILRCVPISNHLYFYWYRQILGQKVEFLVSFYNNEISEKSEIFDDQFSVERPDGSNFTLKIRSTKLEDSAMYFCASGDPDRGGTEAFFGQGTRLTVV.

This clonotype was counted between two and nine times. J is TRBJ1-2 and V is TRBV28; D is unclear. The CDR3 has 16 residues. Trimming took 6 bases from V and 4 from J, leaving 21 bases between them. The germline CDR1 and CDR2 sequences are MDHEN and SYDVKM. The DNA of the CDR3 is TGTGCCAGCAGCGGACGTTTCAACACACCAATCTATGGCTACACCTTC. Translated, it gives CASSGRFNTPIYGYTF.

The genes are TRBV9 and TRBJ2-7, with TRBD1 matching 9 bases. The CDR3 runs to 16 residues. The J segment lost 5 bases and the V segment lost 0 bases, leaving 9 bases of the junction unmatched. Germline assignment: CDR1 SGDLS and CDR2 YYNGEE. The CDR3 spells CASSVGPTGGIDEQYF. The CDR3 bases are TGTGCCAGCAGCGTAGGACCGACAGGGGGAATCGACGAGCAGTACTTC. The full variable domain, completed using reference TRBV9 and TRBJ2-7, is DSGVTQTPKHLITATGQRVTLRCSPRSGDLSVYWYQQSLDQGLQFLIQYYNGEERAKGNILERFSAQQFPDLHSELNLSSLELGDSALYFCASSVGPTGGIDEQYFGPGTRLTVT.

This clonotype was seen at least ten times. This chain uses TRBV5-1 with TRBJ1-3; tentative D call: TRBD1 (5 bases). V was pared by 0 bases and J by 0 bases, with 7 bases between. This CDR3 has 15 residues. The V gene's germline CDR1 is SGHRS and CDR2 YFSETQ. The CDR3 region has the DNA TGCGCCAGCAGCTTGGGACAGCACTCTGGAAACACCATATATTTT. It specifies CASSLGQHSGNTIYF.

The chain employs TRBV15 and TRBJ1-1; D not resolved. This CDR3 has 13 amino acids. V lost 1 base and J 6 bases, leaving 9 bases between the germline ends. From germline, CDR1 is LNHNV and CDR2 YYDKDF (reference sequence). For the CDR3, the DNA is TGTGCCACCAGCAGAGTGTGGTACGCTGAAGCTTTCTTT. As protein: CATSRVWYAEAFF.

In its sample, this clonotype was seen many times. The rearrangement links TRBV12-3 or TRBV12-4 to TRBJ2-7, with D possibly matching TRBD1 (5 bases). V was trimmed by 3 bases and J by 5 bases, leaving 14 bases between them. The CDR3 sequence is 14 residues long. This chain's CDR3 is CASSLPTTVHEQYF. For the CDR3, the DNA is TGTGCCAGCAGTTTGCCCACGACAGTCCACGAGCAGTACTTC.

Worth noting for this clonotype: This may be a read error, as it is one base from a much larger clone. This chain uses TRBV6-2 or TRBV6-3 with TRBJ1-5; perhaps TRBD1 as D (5 bases). From germline, CDR1 is MNHEY and CDR2 SVGEGT. The CDR3 spans 14 residues. V lost 8 bases and J 0 bases, leaving 11 bases between the germline ends. The CDR3 nucleotides read TGTGCCAGCGGGGCGCGTTATAGCAATCAGCCCCAGCATTTT. This gives the protein CASGARYSNQPQHF.

This chain connects TRBV18 to TRBJ1-6; D perhaps matches TRBD1 (6 bases). The V gene's germline CDR1 is KGHSH and CDR2 LQKENI. V was trimmed by 4 bases and J by 5 bases, leaving 9 bases between them. The CDR3 loop spans 14 amino acids. This CDR3 is CASSRDIDNSPLHF. CDR3 nucleotides: TGTGCCAGCTCACGGGACATTGATAATTCACCCCTCCACTTT.

The genes are TRBV10-3 and TRBJ2-6, with 7 positions matching TRBD2. V shed 6 bases and J 2 bases; nucleotides not matched to a gene: 13. This CDR3 is 18 amino acids long. CDR1 is ENHRY, CDR2 SYGVKD, per germline. The CDR3: CAISPASGRQAGANVLTF. CDR3 coding DNA: TGTGCCATCAGCCCCGCTAGCGGACGGCAGGCTGGGGCCAACGTCCTGACTTTC.

Concerning this clonotype: A read error may be the cause here, since a much bigger clone is one base away. The rearrangement links TRBV12-3 or TRBV12-4 to TRBJ2-7, with 7 bases lining up with TRBD1. This CDR3 region has 13 residues. The chain's CDR3 is CVSSPGTDYGQYF. As DNA, the CDR3 is TGTGTCAGCAGTCCCGGGACAGACTACGGGCAGTACTTC.

This clonotype was seen many times. A much larger clone sits a single nucleotide away, making a read error possible. This chain links TRBV6-1 with TRBJ2-5, with 8 bases identical to TRBD1. Germline CDR1 is MNHNS and CDR2 is SASEGT. The CDR3 covers 12 residues. The CDR3 protein is CASSDRGETKYF. CDR3 nucleotide sequence: TGTGCCAGCAGCGACAGGGGAGAGACCAAGTACTTC.